Listed here is a single T cell receptor (beta chain). The antigen is undetermined. This entry belongs to a study of shared clonotypes between healthy human individuals. Study at large: The plates for each donor numbered three CD4 naive, three CD4 memory, two CD8 naive and one CD8 memory.

As handled by the study authors: Filtering differed since immunoSEQ provided only junctions, with no quality scores. Sequenced by immunoSEQ multiplex PCR; TCRdb stores in-frame clones only, minus some. V and J calls and clone size follow that table, whereas D and trimming were derived from the DNA. The sample shows about 2,200,000 clones, about 92% of them seen only once. This CDR3 comprises 16 residues. Germline loops: CDR1 MNHEY, CDR2 SMNVEV (reference sequence). V lost 3 bases, J lost 7 bases, and 12 bases stayed unmatched. Whole-study findings and limits: Expectations were that clonotype sharing among donors would be affected by sequencing depth.

Naive CD8 cells were CD45RO-negative, positively selected for CCR7, excluding terminally differentiated effector memory CD45RA+ cells. This receptor was obtained from a man in his late teens or twenties in good health. Some clones in this sample may be carry-over from other donors' samples. Sequencing input: naive CD8+ T cells from PBMCs. The J gene is TRBJ2-1, the V gene TRBV27; 7 nucleotides agree with TRBD2. The CDR3 DNA reads as TGTGCCAGCAGTTTCCTGGTAGTGGGAGGGGTTAATGAGCAGTTCTTC. Amino acids: CASSFLVVGGVNEQFF.